This T cell receptor beta chain comes out of a study of cytomegalovirus exposure and HLA in healthy donors. Study-wide results and caveats: Later, an analysis found that common viral pathogens appeared to be linked with several of the most significant clusters.

The CDR3 is made up of 13 amino acids. Trimming took 7 bases from V and 3 from J, leaving 10 bases between them. From germline, CDR1 is LNHDA and CDR2 SQIVND (reference sequence). 60 Vbeta and 13 Jbeta primers were used in PCR. TCRdb's copy holds only in-frame clones and misses some; the assay was immunoSEQ multiplex PCR. The sample has around 130,000 clones, around 85% seen once. This clone was seen just once. The antigen is unknown. Sequenced: PBMCs. The sequence derives from a woman younger than 45 in good health and CMV-seropositive. This chain joins TRBV19 and TRBJ1-5; D is ambiguous. The CDR3 loop is CASTYSFNQPQHF. The CDR3 DNA follows: TGTGCCAGTACTTACAGCTTCAATCAGCCCCAGCATTTT.